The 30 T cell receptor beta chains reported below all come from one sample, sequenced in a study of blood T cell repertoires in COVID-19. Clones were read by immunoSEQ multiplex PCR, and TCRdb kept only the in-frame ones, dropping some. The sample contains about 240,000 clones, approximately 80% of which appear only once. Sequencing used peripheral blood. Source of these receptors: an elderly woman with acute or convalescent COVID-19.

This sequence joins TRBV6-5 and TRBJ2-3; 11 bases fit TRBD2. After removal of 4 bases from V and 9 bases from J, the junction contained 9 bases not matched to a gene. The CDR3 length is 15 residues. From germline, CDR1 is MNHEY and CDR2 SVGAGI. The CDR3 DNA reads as TGTGCCAGCAGTTCCGTAGCGGGGGGGCCCCGGACGCAGTATTTT. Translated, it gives CASSSVAGGPRTQYF.

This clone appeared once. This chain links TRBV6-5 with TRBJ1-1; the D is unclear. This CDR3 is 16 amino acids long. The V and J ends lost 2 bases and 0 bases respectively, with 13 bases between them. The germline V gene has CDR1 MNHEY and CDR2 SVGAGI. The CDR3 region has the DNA TGTGCCAGCAGTTACGTTTCCAACAGCATGAACACTGAAGCTTTCTTT. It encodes CASSYVSNSMNTEAFF.

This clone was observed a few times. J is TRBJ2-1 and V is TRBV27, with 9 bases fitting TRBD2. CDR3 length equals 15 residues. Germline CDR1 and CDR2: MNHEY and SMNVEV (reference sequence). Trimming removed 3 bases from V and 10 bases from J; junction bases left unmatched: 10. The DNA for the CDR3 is TGTGCCAGCAGTTTTCAGGGACTAGCCCGTTCGGAGCAGTTCTTC. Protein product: CASSFQGLARSEQFF.

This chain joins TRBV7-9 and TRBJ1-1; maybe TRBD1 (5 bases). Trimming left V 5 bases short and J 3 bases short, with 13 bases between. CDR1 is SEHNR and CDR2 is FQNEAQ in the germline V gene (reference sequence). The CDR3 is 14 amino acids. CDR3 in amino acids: CASSHPTGDTEAFF. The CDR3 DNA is TGTGCCAGCAGCCATCCCACGGGGGACACTGAAGCTTTCTTT.

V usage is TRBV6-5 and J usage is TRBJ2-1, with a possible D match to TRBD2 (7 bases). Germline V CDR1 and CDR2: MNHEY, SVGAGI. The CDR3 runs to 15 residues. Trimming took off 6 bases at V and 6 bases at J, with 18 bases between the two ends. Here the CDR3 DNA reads TGTGCCAGCAGCTCCCCAAGGGGGGGCCTCAATGAGCAGTTCTTC. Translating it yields CASSSPRGGLNEQFF.

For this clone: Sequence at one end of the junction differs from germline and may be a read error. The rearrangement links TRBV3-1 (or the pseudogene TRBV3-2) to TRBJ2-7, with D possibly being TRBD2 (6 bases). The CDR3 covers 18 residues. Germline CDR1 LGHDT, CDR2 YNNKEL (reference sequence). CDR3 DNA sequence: TGTGCCAGCAGCCAAGATATATCTGGGACTCTATCCTCCAACGAGCAGTACTTC. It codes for CASSQDISGTLSSNEQYF.

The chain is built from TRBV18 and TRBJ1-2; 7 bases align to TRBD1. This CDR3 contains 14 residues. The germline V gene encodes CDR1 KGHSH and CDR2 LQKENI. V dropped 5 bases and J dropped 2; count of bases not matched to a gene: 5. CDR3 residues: CASSDRDLNYGYTF. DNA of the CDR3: TGTGCCAGCTCAGACAGGGACCTGAACTATGGCTACACCTTC. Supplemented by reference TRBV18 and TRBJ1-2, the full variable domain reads NAGVMQNPRHLVRRRGQEARLRCSPMKGHSHVYWYRQLPEEGLKFMVYLQKENIIDESGMPKERFSAEFPKEGPSILRIQQVVRGDSAAYFCASSDRDLNYGYTFGSGTRLTVV.

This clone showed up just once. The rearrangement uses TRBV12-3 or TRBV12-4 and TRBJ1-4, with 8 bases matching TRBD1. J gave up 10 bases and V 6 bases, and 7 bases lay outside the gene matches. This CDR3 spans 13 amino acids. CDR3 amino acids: CASSRDRSGKLFF. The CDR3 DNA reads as TGTGCCAGCAGCCGGGACAGGAGCGGAAAACTGTTTTTT.

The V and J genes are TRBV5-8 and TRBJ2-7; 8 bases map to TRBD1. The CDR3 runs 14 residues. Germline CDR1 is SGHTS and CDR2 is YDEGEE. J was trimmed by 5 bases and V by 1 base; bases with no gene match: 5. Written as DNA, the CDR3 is TGTGCCAGCAGCTTGATAGGACAGGGCCACGAGCAGTACTTC. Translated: CASSLIGQGHEQYF.

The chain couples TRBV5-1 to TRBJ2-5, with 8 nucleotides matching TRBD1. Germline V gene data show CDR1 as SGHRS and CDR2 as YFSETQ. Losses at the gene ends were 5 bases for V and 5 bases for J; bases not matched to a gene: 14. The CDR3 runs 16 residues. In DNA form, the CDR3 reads TGCGCCAGCAGACCCATCCAAGGACAGGGACGGGAGACCCAGTACTTC. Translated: CASRPIQGQGRETQYF. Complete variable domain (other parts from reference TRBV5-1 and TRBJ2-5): KAGVTQTPRYLIKTRGQQVTLSCSPISGHRSVSWYQQTPGQGLQFLFEYFSETQRNKGNFPGRFSGRQFSNSRSEMNVSTLELGDSALYLCASRPIQGQGRETQYFGPGTRLLVL.

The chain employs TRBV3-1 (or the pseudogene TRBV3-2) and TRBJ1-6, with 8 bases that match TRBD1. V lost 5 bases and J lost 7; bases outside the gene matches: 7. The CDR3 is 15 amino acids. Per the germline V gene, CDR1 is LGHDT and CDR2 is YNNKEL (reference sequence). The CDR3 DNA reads TGTGCCAGCAGCAAACCGGGACAGGCAAATTCACCCCTCCACTTT. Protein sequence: CASSKPGQANSPLHF.

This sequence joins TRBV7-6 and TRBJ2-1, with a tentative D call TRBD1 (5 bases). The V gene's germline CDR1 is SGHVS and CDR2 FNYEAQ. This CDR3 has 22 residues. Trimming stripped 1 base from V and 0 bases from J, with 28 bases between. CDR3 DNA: TGTGCCAGCAGCTTAGAAATTCGTTCGGCCCAGGGCAGCTACCGCTCCTACAATGAGCAGTTCTTC. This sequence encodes CASSLEIRSAQGSYRSYNEQFF.

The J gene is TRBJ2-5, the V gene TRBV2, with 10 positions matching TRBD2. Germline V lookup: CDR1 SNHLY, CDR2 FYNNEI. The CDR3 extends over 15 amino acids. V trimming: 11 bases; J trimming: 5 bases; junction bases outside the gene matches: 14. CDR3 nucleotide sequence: TGTGCCCACAGCGGGGGGGGAATAAGTGGGGAGACCCAGTACTTC. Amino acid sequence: CAHSGGGISGETQYF.

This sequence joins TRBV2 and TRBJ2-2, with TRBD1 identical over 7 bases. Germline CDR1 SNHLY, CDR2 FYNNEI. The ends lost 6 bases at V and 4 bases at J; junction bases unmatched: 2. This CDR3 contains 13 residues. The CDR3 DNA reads TGTGCCAGCAGGGGACAGACCACCGGGGAGCTGTTTTTT. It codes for CASRGQTTGELFF.

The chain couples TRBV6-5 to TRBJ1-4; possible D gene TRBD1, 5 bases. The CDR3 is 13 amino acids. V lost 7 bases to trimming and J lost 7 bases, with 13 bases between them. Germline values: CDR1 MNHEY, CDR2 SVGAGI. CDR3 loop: CASIRGRGEKLFF. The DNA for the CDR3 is TGTGCCAGCATAAGGGGAAGGGGTGAAAAACTGTTTTTT.

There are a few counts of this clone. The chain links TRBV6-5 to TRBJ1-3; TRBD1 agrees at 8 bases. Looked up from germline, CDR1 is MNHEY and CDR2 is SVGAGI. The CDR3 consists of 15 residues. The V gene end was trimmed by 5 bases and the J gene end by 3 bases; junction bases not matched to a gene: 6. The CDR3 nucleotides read TGTGCCAGCAGTCGGACAGGGATTGATGGAAACACCATATATTTT. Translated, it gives CASSRTGIDGNTIYF.

CDR3 protein: CASSRIAGGPTDTQYF. The DNA for the CDR3 is TGTGCCAGCAGCCGTATAGCGGGGGGGCCCACAGATACGCAGTATTTT. The chain has TRBV3-1 (or the pseudogene TRBV3-2) and TRBJ2-3; 11 bases are a match to TRBD2. The CDR3 extends over 16 amino acids. The germline V gene has CDR1 LGHDT and CDR2 YNNKEL (reference sequence). Trimming at V came to 4 bases and at J to 2 bases, leaving 5 bases not matched to a gene.

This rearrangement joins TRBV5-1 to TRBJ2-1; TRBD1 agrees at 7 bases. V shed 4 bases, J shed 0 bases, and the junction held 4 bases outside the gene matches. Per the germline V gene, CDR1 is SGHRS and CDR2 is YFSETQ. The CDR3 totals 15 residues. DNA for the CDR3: TGCGCCAGCAGCACACAGGGGAGCTCCTACAATGAGCAGTTCTTC. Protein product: CASSTQGSSYNEQFF.

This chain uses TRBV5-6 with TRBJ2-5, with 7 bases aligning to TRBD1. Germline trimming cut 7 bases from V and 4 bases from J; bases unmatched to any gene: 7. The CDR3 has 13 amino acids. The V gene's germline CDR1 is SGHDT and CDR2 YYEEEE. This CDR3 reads CASLKGGVETQYF. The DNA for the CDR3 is TGTGCCAGCCTCAAAGGGGGCGTAGAGACCCAGTACTTC. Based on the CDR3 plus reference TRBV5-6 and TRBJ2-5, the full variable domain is DAGVTQSPTHLIKTRGQQVTLRCSPKSGHDTVSWYQQALGQGPQFIFQYYEEEERQRGNFPDRFSGHQFPNYSSELNVNALLLGDSALYLCASLKGGVETQYFGPGTRLLVL.

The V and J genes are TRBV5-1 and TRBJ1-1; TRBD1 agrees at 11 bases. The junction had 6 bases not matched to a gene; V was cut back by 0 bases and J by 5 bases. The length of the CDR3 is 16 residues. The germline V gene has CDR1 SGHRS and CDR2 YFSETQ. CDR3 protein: CASSLARTGGKTEAFF. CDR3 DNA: TGCGCCAGCAGCTTGGCTAGGACAGGGGGCAAAACTGAAGCTTTCTTT.

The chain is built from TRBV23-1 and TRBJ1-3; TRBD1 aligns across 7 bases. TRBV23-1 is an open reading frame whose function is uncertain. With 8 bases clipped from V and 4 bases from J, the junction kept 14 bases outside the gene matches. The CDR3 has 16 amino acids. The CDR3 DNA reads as TGCGCCAGCGGGAAGACAGGGTCTCAGTCCGGAAACACCATATATTTT. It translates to CASGKTGSQSGNTIYF.

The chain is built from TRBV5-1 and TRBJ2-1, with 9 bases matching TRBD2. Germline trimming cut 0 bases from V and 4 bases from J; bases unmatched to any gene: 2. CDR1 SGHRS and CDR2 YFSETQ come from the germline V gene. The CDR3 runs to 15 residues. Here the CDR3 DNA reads TGCGCCAGCAGCTTGGGGAGCGGGGGGTACAATGAGCAGTTCTTC. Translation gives CASSLGSGGYNEQFF.

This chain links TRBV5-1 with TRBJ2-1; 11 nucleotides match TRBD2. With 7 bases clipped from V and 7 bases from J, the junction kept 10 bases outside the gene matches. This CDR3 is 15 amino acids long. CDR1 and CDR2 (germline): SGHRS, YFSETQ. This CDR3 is CASSRSGGARNEQFF. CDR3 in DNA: TGCGCCAGCTCCCGTAGCGGGGGGGCCAGAAATGAGCAGTTCTTC. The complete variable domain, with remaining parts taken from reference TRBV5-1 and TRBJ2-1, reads KAGVTQTPRYLIKTRGQQVTLSCSPISGHRSVSWYQQTPGQGLQFLFEYFSETQRNKGNFPGRFSGRQFSNSRSEMNVSTLELGDSALYLCASSRSGGARNEQFFGPGTRLTVL.

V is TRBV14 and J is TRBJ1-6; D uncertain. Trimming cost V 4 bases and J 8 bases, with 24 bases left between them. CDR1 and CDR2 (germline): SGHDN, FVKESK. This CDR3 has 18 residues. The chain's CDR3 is CASSRRAGRVIVYSPLHF. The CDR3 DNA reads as TGTGCCAGCAGCCGCCGAGCGGGAAGGGTGATCGTTTATTCACCCCTCCACTTT. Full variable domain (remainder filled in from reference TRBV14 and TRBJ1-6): EAGVTQFPSHSVIEKGQTVTLRCDPISGHDNLYWYRRVMGKEIKFLLHFVKESKQDESGMPNNRFLAERTGGTYSTLKVQPAELEDSGVYFCASSRRAGRVIVYSPLHFGNGTRLTVT.

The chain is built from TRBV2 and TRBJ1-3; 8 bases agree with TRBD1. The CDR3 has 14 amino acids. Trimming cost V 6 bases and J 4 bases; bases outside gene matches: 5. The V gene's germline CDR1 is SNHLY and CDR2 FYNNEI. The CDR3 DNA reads TGTGCCAGCAGGGCGGGACAGGTCGGAAACACCATATATTTT. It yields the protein CASRAGQVGNTIYF.

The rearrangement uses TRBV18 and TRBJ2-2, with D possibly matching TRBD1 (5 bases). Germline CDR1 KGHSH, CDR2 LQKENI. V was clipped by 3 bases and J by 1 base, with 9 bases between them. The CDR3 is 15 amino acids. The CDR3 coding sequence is TGTGCCAGCTCACCGAGGACAAAGAACACCGGGGAGCTGTTTTTT. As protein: CASSPRTKNTGELFF.

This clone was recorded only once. CDR3 nucleotides: TGTGCCAGCAGCAACTCGGAGACAGGGTTAAGTGAGACCCAGTACTTC. Translation: CASSNSETGLSETQYF. The J gene is TRBJ2-5, the V gene TRBV11-2; 7 bases are a match to TRBD1. V dropped 5 bases and J dropped 5; count of bases not matched to a gene: 14. Germline V gene lookup returns CDR1 SGHAT and CDR2 FQNNGV. The CDR3 sequence is 16 residues long.

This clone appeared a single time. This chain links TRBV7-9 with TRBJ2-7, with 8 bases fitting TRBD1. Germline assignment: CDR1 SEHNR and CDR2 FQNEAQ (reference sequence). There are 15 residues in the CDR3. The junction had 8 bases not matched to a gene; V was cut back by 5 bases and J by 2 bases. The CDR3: CASSPGQGPTYEQYF. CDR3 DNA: TGTGCCAGCAGCCCCGGACAGGGACCCACCTACGAGCAGTACTTC.

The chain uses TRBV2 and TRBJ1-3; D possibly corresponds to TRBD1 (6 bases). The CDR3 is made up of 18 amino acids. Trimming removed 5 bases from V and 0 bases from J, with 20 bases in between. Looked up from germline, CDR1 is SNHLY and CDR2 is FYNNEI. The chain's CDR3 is CASSPSGQPRRSGNTIYF. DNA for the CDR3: TGTGCCAGCAGTCCAAGCGGACAGCCGCGCCGCTCTGGAAACACCATATATTTT.

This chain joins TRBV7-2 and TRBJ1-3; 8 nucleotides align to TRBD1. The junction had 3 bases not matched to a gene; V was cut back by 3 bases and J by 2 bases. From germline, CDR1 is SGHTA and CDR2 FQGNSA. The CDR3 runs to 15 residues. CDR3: CASSLQGAPGNTIYF. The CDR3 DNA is TGTGCCAGCAGCTTGCAGGGGGCGCCTGGAAACACCATATATTTT.